This T cell receptor beta chain was recorded in a study of shared clonotypes between healthy human individuals. Study-level points and caveats: Deeper or shallower sequencing was expected to change how clonotypes are shared among donors. Only blood samples were collected, and tissue repertoires likely differ. Researchers found naive subsets generally carried larger estimated richness than memory subsets.

In the authors' workflow: Filtering differed for immunoSEQ, which gave only junction sequences without quality scores. Data came from immunoSEQ multiplex PCR; TCRdb stores just in-frame clones and leaves some out. V and J calls plus clone size are reproduced from that table; the DNA served to infer D and trimming. Of 85,000 to 100,000 clones listed, over 60% are singletons. With respect to this clone: No antigen is known for it.

Between the trimmed V and J ends, which lost 0 bases and 6 bases, there was a span of 8 bases. The CDR3 has 14 residues. Germline assignment: CDR1 SGHAT and CDR2 FQNNGV. The sequence derives from a young man in good health. V gene TRBV11-2 combines with J gene TRBJ2-2, with D hard to call. Material: memory CD8+ T cells sorted from blood. Stated subset: CD45RO+ cells pooled with CCR7-negative TemRA cells. In DNA, the CDR3 is TGTGCCAGCAGCTTAGAGTTCCTAGCCGGGGAGCTGTTTTTT. This codes for CASSLEFLAGELFF. Using reference TRBV11-2 and TRBJ2-2 for the parts outside the CDR3, the full variable domain is EAGVAQSPRYKIIEKRQSVAFWCNPISGHATLYWYQQILGQGPKLLIQFQNNGVVDDSQLPKDRFSAERLKGVDSTLKIQPAKLEDSAVYLCASSLEFLAGELFFGEGSRLTVL.